This passage covers 3 T cell receptor beta chains from one sample sequenced in a study of CD8+ T cells in alopecia areata. Extraction and reverse transcription of RNA yielded cDNA as the sequencing template. Here immunoSEQ multiplex PCR was the method, and the copy in TCRdb shows in-frame clones only, minus some. The sample has around 1,500 clones, none seen only once. The sequencing input was skin. These receptor sequences come from a C3H/HeJ mouse with alopecia areata. Strain MHC haplotype: H2-k.

Judged by abundance, this clone is large. The gene names given are mouse names. The CDR3 end is not reached by the read, which stops 4 residues before it; the germline J gene fills it in. The chain links TRBV13-3 to TRBJ1-2; 9 bases fit TRBD1. This CDR3 region has 14 residues. Germline V gene data show CDR1 as NNHDY and CDR2 as SYVADS. The V gene end was trimmed by 4 bases and the J gene end by 3 bases; junction bases not matched to a gene: 4. The DNA read from the CDR3 is TGTGCCAGCAGTCGGGACAGGGAGGACTCC. It translates to CASSRDREDS. The whole CDR3 protein is CASSRDREDSDYTF.

With respect to this clone: Genes here carry mouse names. The read gets to within 4 residues of the CDR3 end, and the germline J gene fills in the rest. The chain couples TRBV1 to TRBJ2-5; TRBD1 might be the D (5 bases). Germline CDR1 NSQYPW, CDR2 LRSPGD (reference sequence). CDR3 length equals 10 residues. CDR3 in amino acids: CTPTEDTQYF. The CDR3 DNA, read in part, is TGCACCCCGACAGAAGAC.

The sample holds many counts of this clone. The germline and genes are mouse ones. The observed sequence ends 4 residues before the CDR3 terminus, with the missing tail filled in from the germline J gene. The V gene is TRBV5, the J gene TRBJ2-4; tentative D call: TRBD1 (5 bases). The CDR3 contains 15 residues. Deletions cut 1 base from V and 0 bases from J, with 8 bases between. CDR1 and CDR2 (germline): LGHNA, YNLKQL (reference sequence). The DNA read from the CDR3 is TGTGCCAGCAGCCAAGTGACAGATAGTCAAAAC. Amino acid sequence: CASSQVTDSQN. The entire CDR3 sequence reads CASSQVTDSQNTLYF.